This T cell receptor (beta chain) is from a study of cytomegalovirus exposure and HLA in healthy donors. Notes on the study in general: An Asian-associated ancestry cluster reportedly showed fewer N-insertions than the approximately 700-donor mean in a later analysis.

The PCR made use of 60 Vbeta and 13 Jbeta primers. Clones were read by immunoSEQ multiplex PCR, and TCRdb kept only the in-frame ones, dropping some. The sample has around 150,000 clones, around four fifths seen once. A remark on this clone: The antigen is unknown.

CDR1 is MNHEY and CDR2 is SMNVEV in the germline V gene (reference sequence). The CDR3 extends over 13 amino acids. The chain joins TRBV27 to TRBJ2-5; TRBD1 might be the D (5 bases). The DNA matches TRBJ2-7 better at its end, which makes the J call doubtful. The sequence was collected from a male donor in good health and CMV-seropositive. The sequenced sample consisted of PBMCs. The DNA of the CDR3 is TGTGCCAGCAGTTTATCTGGGGCCCGCGAGCAGTACTTC. This encodes CASSLSGAREQYF.